These 14 T cell receptor beta chains were all obtained from the same sample, sequenced in a study of memory CD4+ T cells and cytomegalovirus serostatus. Single viable CD3+CD4+CD8-CD45RO+ cells were sorted as the memory CD4+ T cells. Produced via immunoSEQ multiplex PCR; TCRdb's table is partial and in-frame only. The profile covers approximately 46,000 clones, with over 75% appearing a single time and less than 0.75% taken by the ten largest. Sequencing input: memory CD4+ T cells from blood. These receptors were taken from an adult in good health and CMV-seronegative.

The chain uses TRBV27 and TRBJ2-6; no firm D call. There are 17 residues in the CDR3. The V end was cut by 5 bases, the J end by 0 bases, with 14 bases between. The germline V gene has CDR1 MNHEY and CDR2 SMNVEV (reference sequence). The CDR3 nucleotides are TGTGCCAGCAGTCTAGAGATTCCCCTCTCTGGGGCCAACGTCCTGACTTTC. Protein sequence: CASSLEIPLSGANVLTF. Full variable domain (outside the CDR3, taken from reference TRBV27 and TRBJ2-6): EAQVTQNPRYLITVTGKKLTVTCSQNMNHEYMSWYRQDPGLGLRQIYYSMNVEVTDKGDVPEGYKVSRKEKRNFPLILESPSPNQTSLYFCASSLEIPLSGANVLTFGAGSRLTVL.

This CDR3 is CASREGVGSYNEQFF. Here the CDR3 DNA reads TGTGCCAGCAGAGAAGGGGTGGGCTCCTACAATGAGCAGTTCTTC. The chain employs TRBV11-2 and TRBJ2-1; D is possibly TRBD1 (5 bases). Trimming stripped 6 bases from V and 0 bases from J, with 12 bases between. The CDR3 extends over 15 amino acids. The germline CDR1 and CDR2 sequences are SGHAT and FQNNGV.

The chain is built from TRBV29-1 and TRBJ2-3; D gene unclear. V was shortened by 2 bases and J by 5 bases, with 5 bases between the two germline ends. The CDR3 runs to 11 residues. Germline V gives CDR1 SQVTM, CDR2 ANQGSEA. Written as DNA, the CDR3 is TGCAGCGTTGAAAGCCAAGATACGCAGTATTTT. Encoded protein: CSVESQDTQYF.

The chain couples TRBV4-1 to TRBJ2-6; no clear D. V lost 4 bases and J lost 6, with 13 bases in between. This CDR3 is built from 15 residues. Germline lookup yields CDR1 MGHRA and CDR2 YSYEKL. The CDR3 DNA follows: TGCGCCAGCAGCCTGGGCCAGGCTAAGGCCAACGTCCTGACTTTC. Amino acid sequence: CASSLGQAKANVLTF.

The chain is built from TRBV9 and TRBJ2-2, with D unresolved. CDR1 is SGDLS and CDR2 is YYNGEE in the germline V gene. Deletions cut 1 base from V and 2 bases from J, with 9 bases between. The CDR3 has 15 amino acids. The CDR3 region is CASSVISDNTGELFF. DNA for the CDR3: TGTGCCAGCAGCGTAATCTCGGATAACACCGGGGAGCTGTTTTTT.

The chain carries TRBV5-4 and TRBJ1-2; 9 positions match TRBD1. The germline CDR1 and CDR2 sequences are SGHNT and YYREEE (reference sequence). The V and J ends lost 3 bases and 4 bases, in that order; junction bases with no gene match: 10. The CDR3 loop spans 16 amino acids. CDR3 region: CASSSHTGGVSYGYTF. The CDR3, as DNA: TGTGCCAGCAGCTCTCATACAGGGGGCGTGAGCTATGGCTACACCTTC.

This chain connects TRBV29-1 to TRBJ1-2; 12 bases line up with TRBD1. CDR1 is SQVTM and CDR2 is ANQGSEA in the germline V gene. The CDR3 length is 13 residues. V lost 3 bases, J lost 8 bases, and 4 bases stayed unmatched. In DNA form, the CDR3 reads TGCAGCGTTGAGGGACAGGGGGCGCGGGGCTACACCTTC. Protein product: CSVEGQGARGYTF.

The V gene is TRBV11-3, the J gene TRBJ2-3; a weak D match, TRBD2 (6 bases). Trimming left V 5 bases short and J 0 bases short, with 15 bases between. The CDR3 has 16 amino acids. Per germline, CDR1 SGHNT and CDR2 YENEEA. CDR3: CASSLAGGTSTDTQYF. The CDR3 coding sequence is TGTGCCAGCAGCCTCGCTGGAGGGACCAGCACAGATACGCAGTATTTT.

V is TRBV6-5 and J is TRBJ2-3; D not certain. Germline V lookup: CDR1 MNHEY, CDR2 SVGAGI. V was cut by 1 base and J by 0 bases, with 11 bases left in between. The CDR3 has 16 residues. The CDR3 DNA reads as TGTGCCAGCAGTTACTTAGAGCCACCTAGCACAGATACGCAGTATTTT. It codes for CASSYLEPPSTDTQYF.

CDR3 in amino acids: CASSRAGVGETQYF. The DNA for the CDR3 is TGTGCCAGCAGTAGGGCGGGGGTTGGAGAGACCCAGTACTTC. This rearrangement joins TRBV2 to TRBJ2-5, with 7 bases aligning to TRBD2. The J segment lost 4 bases and the V segment lost 5 bases, leaving 7 bases of the junction unmatched. Germline CDR1 and CDR2: SNHLY and FYNNEI. This CDR3 contains 14 residues.

This chain links TRBV5-1 with TRBJ2-3; no reliable D call. Germline V gene data show CDR1 as SGHRS and CDR2 as YFSETQ. The CDR3 has 14 amino acids. The germline V and J ends were trimmed by 6 bases and 3 bases, with 14 bases remaining between them. The CDR3 DNA sequence: TGCGCCAGCACGCCTCAGGTAGGAACAGATACGCAGTATTTT. Its protein product is CASTPQVGTDTQYF. Filled out from reference TRBV5-1 and TRBJ2-3, the complete variable domain reads KAGVTQTPRYLIKTRGQQVTLSCSPISGHRSVSWYQQTPGQGLQFLFEYFSETQRNKGNFPGRFSGRQFSNSRSEMNVSTLELGDSALYLCASTPQVGTDTQYFGPGTRLTVL.

V gene TRBV14 combines with J gene TRBJ2-3, with D hard to call. The CDR3 sequence is 14 residues long. The V gene lost 3 bases and the J gene lost 2 bases, with 9 bases spanning the gap. Germline CDR1 SGHDN, CDR2 FVKESK. CDR3 coding DNA: TGTGCCAGCAGCCAGGGGTTTAACACAGATACGCAGTATTTT. Translation gives CASSQGFNTDTQYF.

The chain couples TRBV11-2 to TRBJ2-1; no firm D call. CDR1 SGHAT and CDR2 FQNNGV come from the germline V gene. The germline V and J ends were trimmed by 5 bases and 8 bases, with 13 bases remaining between them. This CDR3 region has 13 residues. CDR3 loop: CASSPSLSDEQFF. The CDR3 DNA reads TGTGCCAGCAGCCCCAGTCTTTCTGATGAGCAGTTCTTC.

This chain joins TRBV7-9 and TRBJ2-3; D is ambiguous. From germline, CDR1 is SEHNR and CDR2 FQNEAQ (reference sequence). Between the trimmed V and J ends, which lost 3 bases and 1 base, there was a span of 8 bases. The CDR3 has 14 residues. The CDR3 spells CASSLSHGTDTQYF. DNA of the CDR3: TGTGCCAGCAGCTTGTCTCATGGCACAGATACGCAGTATTTT.